Below, 14 T cell receptor beta chains from the same sample are listed, as sequenced in a study of technical replicates of blood from a handful of donors. The data were produced by immunoSEQ multiplex PCR, yet TCRdb's version contains in-frame clones alone and is incomplete. In the table there are approximately 78,000 clones, around 95% of which are singletons. Specimen: T cells isolated from PBMCs. The receptor set was obtained from a human donor in good health.

V usage is TRBV4-1 and J usage is TRBJ2-1, with a weak D call TRBD2 (7 bases). Germline CDR1 MGHRA, CDR2 YSYEKL. Trimming took off 6 bases at V and 6 bases at J, with 15 bases between the two ends. This CDR3 is built from 14 residues. The CDR3 protein is CASSLGGALNEQFF. The CDR3 bases are TGCGCCAGCAGTTTAGGGGGGGCCCTCAATGAGCAGTTCTTC.

The chain employs TRBV2 and TRBJ2-2; D possibly corresponds to TRBD2 (6 bases). The CDR3 has 15 residues. In germline, CDR1 is SNHLY, CDR2 FYNNEI. The V gene lost 7 bases and the J gene lost 2 bases, with 14 bases spanning the gap. The CDR3 protein is CASIRVAVNTGELFF. DNA for the CDR3: TGTGCCAGCATTAGGGTAGCGGTCAACACCGGGGAGCTGTTTTTT. The variable domain in full, completed from reference TRBV2 and TRBJ2-2, reads EPEVTQTPSHQVTQMGQEVILRCVPISNHLYFYWYRQILGQKVEFLVSFYNNEISEKSEIFDDQFSVERPDGSNFTLKIRSTKLEDSAMYFCASIRVAVNTGELFFGEGSRLTVL.

CDR3 loop: CASSLFGDGGELFF. The CDR3 nucleotides read TGTGCCAGCAGCTTGTTCGGGGATGGCGGGGAGCTGTTTTTT. The V and J genes are TRBV11-3 and TRBJ2-2; D may be TRBD2 (5 bases). Germline CDR1 SGHNT, CDR2 YENEEA. CDR3 length equals 14 residues. V was cut by 3 bases and J by 7 bases, with 12 bases left in between.

CDR3 sequence reads: CASSQGHRQSSYNSPLHF. The CDR3 nucleotides read TGCGCCAGCAGCCAAGGTCACCGACAGAGCTCCTATAATTCACCCCTCCACTTT. The chain carries TRBV4-1 and TRBJ1-6, with a tentative D call TRBD1 (5 bases). The V end was cut by 1 base, the J end by 0 bases, with 13 bases between. Germline V gives CDR1 MGHRA, CDR2 YSYEKL. The CDR3 extends over 18 amino acids.

The gene calls are TRBV10-3 and TRBJ1-2; 7 bases agree with TRBD1. The CDR3 contains 12 residues. Germline-derived CDR1 and CDR2 are ENHRY and SYGVKD. V dropped 10 bases and J dropped 3; count of bases not matched to a gene: 5. CDR3 sequence: CANRDSDYGYTF. CDR3 DNA: TGTGCCAACCGGGACAGCGACTATGGCTACACCTTC.

V gene TRBV9 combines with J gene TRBJ1-4; unclear D gene. The CDR3 is 12 residues long. Trimming pared 7 bases from V and 5 bases from J, leaving 9 bases between. Germline V gene data show CDR1 as SGDLS and CDR2 as YYNGEE. The CDR3 DNA sequence: TGTGCCAGCGGACGGGAGAATGAAAAACTGTTTTTT. Its protein product is CASGRENEKLFF.

The genes are TRBV6-5 and TRBJ1-1; D ambiguous. The CDR3 has 16 amino acids. The germline gives CDR1 MNHEY, CDR2 SVGAGI. The V and J ends lost 4 bases and 5 bases respectively, with 20 bases between them. The CDR3 nucleotides read TGTGCCAGCAGTTCCCTGTCCAGTTCCCGGGAGACTGAAGCTTTCTTT. This gives the protein CASSSLSSSRETEAFF.

The V and J genes are TRBV5-5 and TRBJ1-6; TRBD1 agrees at 7 bases. Losses at the gene ends were 8 bases for V and 0 bases for J; bases not matched to a gene: 11. The CDR3 length is 17 residues. The germline V gene has CDR1 SGHKS and CDR2 YYEKEE (reference sequence). Here the CDR3 reads CASLTTGDSSYNSPLHF. CDR3 nucleotide sequence: TGTGCCAGTCTGACCACAGGGGACAGCTCCTATAATTCACCCCTCCACTTT.

This chain connects TRBV7-3 to TRBJ2-7; TRBD1 agrees at 10 bases. This CDR3 is built from 14 residues. Looked up from germline, CDR1 is SGHTA and CDR2 is FQGTGA. J lost 3 bases, V lost 2 bases, and 1 base had no gene match. CDR3 DNA: TGTGCCAGCAGCTTAGGACAGGGGGACTACGAGCAGTACTTC. Residues: CASSLGQGDYEQYF.

The chain employs TRBV5-1 and TRBJ2-3; D is perhaps TRBD2 (5 bases). Germline V lookup: CDR1 SGHRS, CDR2 YFSETQ. The CDR3 length is 16 residues. The V end was cut by 2 bases, the J end by 2 bases, with 15 bases between. The DNA of the CDR3 is TGCGCCAGCAGCTTCCGGACTCACCCGGCCACAGATACGCAGTATTTT. Translation gives CASSFRTHPATDTQYF.

This clone was counted once. This rearrangement joins TRBV5-6 to TRBJ1-5; possibly TRBD1 for D (5 bases). This CDR3 is built from 13 residues. Trimming took 7 bases from V and 2 from J, leaving 10 bases between them. Germline values: CDR1 SGHDT, CDR2 YYEEEE. CDR3: CASSGYGNQPQHF. In DNA, the CDR3 is TGTGCCAGCTCAGGGTATGGCAATCAGCCCCAGCATTTT.

The genes are TRBV19 and TRBJ1-5, with TRBD1 matching 7 bases. Germline CDR1 is LNHDA and CDR2 is SQIVND (reference sequence). The CDR3 has 15 amino acids. V was clipped by 8 bases and J by 4 bases; unmatched bases: 11. The CDR3 sequence: CASGGNRGRNQPQHF. CDR3 coding DNA: TGTGCCAGTGGAGGAAACAGGGGTAGGAATCAGCCCCAGCATTTT.

The J gene is TRBJ2-2, the V gene TRBV28; the match to TRBD2 covers 12 bases. The germline V gene has CDR1 MDHEN and CDR2 SYDVKM. The CDR3 runs to 20 residues. J gave up 6 bases and V 2 bases, and 16 bases lay outside the gene matches. CDR3 region: CASSLAQPPPSGRAPGELFF. The DNA for the CDR3 is TGTGCCAGCAGTTTAGCACAGCCGCCCCCTAGCGGGAGGGCCCCCGGGGAGCTGTTTTTT. Filled out from reference TRBV28 and TRBJ2-2, the complete variable domain reads DVKVTQSSRYLVKRTGEKVFLECVQDMDHENMFWYRQDPGLGLRLIYFSYDVKMKEKGDIPEGYSVSREKKERFSLILESASTNQTSMYLCASSLAQPPPSGRAPGELFFGEGSRLTVL.

The chain recombines TRBV5-4 with TRBJ2-7, with TRBD2 identical over 10 bases. V shed 0 bases, J shed 1 base, and the junction held 10 bases outside the gene matches. Germline loops: CDR1 SGHNT, CDR2 YYREEE (reference sequence). This CDR3 comprises 18 residues. CDR3 amino acids: CASSLAGLADFRSYEQYF. CDR3 nucleotide sequence: TGTGCCAGCAGCTTGGCTGGACTAGCGGACTTTCGGTCCTACGAGCAGTACTTC.